The 14 T cell receptor beta chains in this list originate from one sample, sequenced in a study of Ad26.COV2.S vaccination and SARS-CoV-2 variants. Treatment reported: about 20 received Ad26.COV2.S at low or high dose, single or two shots; about five received placebo; per-sample allocation not given. Sample collection was performed on day 63 after the first vaccine or placebo injection. The protocol was immunoSEQ multiplex PCR, while the TCRdb copy is restricted to in-frame clones and leaves out a portion. Found here are 350,000 to 500,000 clones, roughly 90% of them singletons; the top ten hold 3.6%. The sample here was peripheral blood, taken in a trial of Ad26.COV2.S vaccine versus placebo. The source of these receptors is a person between 18 and 65 years old who received the Ad26.COV2.S COVID-19 vaccine or a placebo.

Written as DNA, the CDR3 is TGCGCCAGCAGCCCATGGGGACGGTTGGATTCACCCCTCCACTTT. Residues: CASSPWGRLDSPLHF. The chain employs TRBV4-1 and TRBJ1-6; tentative D call: TRBD1 (5 bases). V shed 4 bases and J shed 8 bases, with 15 bases lying between them. The CDR3 extends over 15 amino acids. Per the germline V gene, CDR1 is MGHRA and CDR2 is YSYEKL.

The rearrangement joins TRBV25-1 to TRBJ1-1; D unclear. There are 13 residues in the CDR3. Germline V CDR1 and CDR2: MGHDK, SYGVNS. V lost 1 base and J lost 5, with 8 bases in between. The CDR3: CASSESGWTEAFF. CDR3 DNA sequence: TGTGCCAGCAGTGAATCGGGATGGACTGAAGCTTTCTTT.

The chain carries TRBV7-2 and TRBJ1-6, with D maybe TRBD1 (6 bases). The CDR3 contains 16 residues. Trimming removed 2 bases at V and 5 bases at J, with 13 bases between. Per the germline V gene, CDR1 is SGHTA and CDR2 is FQGNSA. The CDR3 here is CASSLHGQLNNSPLHF. DNA of the CDR3: TGTGCCAGCAGCTTACACGGACAGTTGAATAATTCACCCCTCCACTTT.

This clone was seen repeatedly, ten times or more. In the same sample, other DNA sequences code for this CDR3. The chain is built from TRBV7-8 and TRBJ2-7; unclear D gene. Trimming pared 0 bases from V and 2 bases from J, leaving 2 bases between. Germline CDR1 SGHVS, CDR2 FQNEAQ. This CDR3 is 12 amino acids long. The CDR3 DNA reads TGTGCCAGCAGCTTAGCTCCCTACGAGCAGTACTTC. This gives the protein CASSLAPYEQYF.

The chain carries TRBV5-1 and TRBJ1-6, with 9 bases aligning to TRBD1. With V trimmed by 0 bases and J by 10 bases, 2 bases remained unmatched. This CDR3 is built from 14 residues. CDR1 and CDR2 from the germline V gene are SGHRS and YFSETQ. This chain's CDR3 is CASSLVTGGSPLHF. The CDR3 bases are TGCGCCAGCAGCTTGGTGACAGGGGGGTCACCCCTCCACTTT.

The rearrangement links TRBV4-3 to TRBJ1-5; perhaps TRBD1 as D (5 bases). The germline CDR1 and CDR2 sequences are LGHNA and YSLEER. The CDR3 runs 17 residues. Trimming stripped 0 bases from V and 2 bases from J, with 14 bases between. In DNA form, the CDR3 reads TGCGCCAGCAGCCAAGATCGGGGACGCGTGGGCAATCAGCCCCAGCATTTT. This encodes CASSQDRGRVGNQPQHF.

This clone turned up a few times. This chain joins TRBV5-6 and TRBJ1-1, with TRBD1 matching 9 bases. This CDR3 is built from 16 residues. Trimming removed 2 bases from V and 3 bases from J; junction bases left unmatched: 8. Germline V lookup: CDR1 SGHDT, CDR2 YYEEEE. The DNA of the CDR3 is TGTGCCAGCAGCTTAACAGGGGGCGAAAAGGACACTGAAGCTTTCTTT. Residues: CASSLTGGEKDTEAFF.

This chain joins TRBV3-1 (or the pseudogene TRBV3-2) and TRBJ1-5; D call uncertain. The CDR3 is 14 residues long. Germline values: CDR1 LGHDT, CDR2 YNNKEL (reference sequence). V was clipped by 0 bases and J by 4 bases, with 7 bases between them. CDR3 DNA sequence: TGTGCCAGCAGCCAAGATCTTGTAAATCAGCCCCAGCATTTT. The encoded protein is CASSQDLVNQPQHF.

In nucleotides, the CDR3 is TGTGCCAGCAGTTACGGCAGATATAGCTACGAGCAGTACTTC. Protein: CASSYGRYSYEQYF. The J gene is TRBJ2-7, the V gene TRBV6-5; D unclear. The germline V and J ends were trimmed by 2 bases and 3 bases, with 11 bases remaining between them. Germline CDR1 is MNHEY and CDR2 is SVGAGI. The CDR3 contains 14 residues.

V gene TRBV5-1 combines with J gene TRBJ2-5; TRBD1 agrees at 7 bases. This CDR3 is built from 16 residues. Germline V CDR1 and CDR2: SGHRS, YFSETQ. The V segment lost 4 bases and the J segment 2 bases; nucleotides outside the gene matches: 11. The CDR3 region is CASSPEGGRPQETQYF. CDR3 coding DNA: TGCGCCAGCAGCCCGGAAGGGGGCAGACCTCAAGAGACCCAGTACTTC.

The V and J genes are TRBV11-3 and TRBJ2-3, with D possibly being TRBD2 (5 bases). Germline V gene lookup returns CDR1 SGHNT and CDR2 YENEEA. V dropped 4 bases and J dropped 4 bases, with 9 bases sitting between them. There are 13 residues in the CDR3. Here the CDR3 DNA reads TGTGCCAGCAGCTCGACCGGGGCAGATACGCAGTATTTT. Residues: CASSSTGADTQYF.

The chain is built from TRBV6-6 and TRBJ2-5, with 7 bases matching TRBD1. The V gene's germline CDR1 is MNHNY and CDR2 SVGAGI (reference sequence). V shed 2 bases and J 2 bases; nucleotides not matched to a gene: 2. This CDR3 contains 14 residues. CDR3 protein: CASSYRDRQETQYF. Here the CDR3 DNA reads TGTGCCAGCAGTTACCGGGACAGACAAGAGACCCAGTACTTC.

The chain's CDR3 is CASSISGTGSNNEQFF. CDR3 nucleotides: TGTGCCAGCAGCATTTCCGGGACAGGGAGTAACAATGAGCAGTTCTTC. V gene TRBV7-2 combines with J gene TRBJ2-1; 9 positions match TRBD1. Germline trimming cut 5 bases from V and 5 bases from J; bases unmatched to any gene: 10. The CDR3 is 16 residues long. Germline-derived CDR1 and CDR2 are SGHTA and FQGNSA. The whole variable domain, remainder taken from reference TRBV7-2 and TRBJ2-1, is GAGVSQSPSNKVTEKGKDVELRCDPISGHTALYWYRQSLGQGLEFLIYFQGNSAPDKSGLPSDRFSAERTGGSVSTLTIQRTQQEDSAVYLCASSISGTGSNNEQFFGPGTRLTVL.

This chain links TRBV5-1 with TRBJ2-5; no clear D gene. Germline V CDR1 and CDR2: SGHRS, YFSETQ. Trimming took 0 bases from V and 2 from J, leaving 8 bases between them. This CDR3 contains 14 residues. CDR3 bases: TGCGCCAGCAGCTTGGAGGGTCGGCAAGAGACCCAGTACTTC. It codes for CASSLEGRQETQYF. The full variable domain, completed using reference TRBV5-1 and TRBJ2-5, is KAGVTQTPRYLIKTRGQQVTLSCSPISGHRSVSWYQQTPGQGLQFLFEYFSETQRNKGNFPGRFSGRQFSNSRSEMNVSTLELGDSALYLCASSLEGRQETQYFGPGTRLLVL.